The 15 T cell receptor beta chains presented below share a single source sample, sequenced in a study of OX40 agonist ivuxolimab in advanced cancers. Clones were sequenced by immunoSEQ multiplex PCR, and TCRdb holds only the in-frame ones, with some missing. Found here are some 51,000 clones, approximately 90% of them singletons; the top ten hold roughly 43%. This sample comprised CD4+ or CD8+ T cells sorted from blood, obtained in a trial of the OX40 agonist ivuxolimab. Receptor source: an adult with an advanced solid tumor such as melanoma, head and neck, liver or kidney cancer.

V is TRBV30 and J is TRBJ2-7; maybe TRBD2 (5 bases). V dropped 0 bases and J dropped 3 bases, with 12 bases sitting between them. The CDR3 is 14 residues long. Per the germline V gene, CDR1 is GTSNPN and CDR2 is SVGIG (reference sequence). The chain's CDR3 is CAWSVLDFHYEQYF. The CDR3 region has the DNA TGTGCCTGGAGTGTACTGGACTTCCACTACGAGCAGTACTTC.

The chain employs TRBV5-8 and TRBJ1-4; D is perhaps TRBD1 (6 bases). The CDR3 covers 18 residues. From germline, CDR1 is SGHTS and CDR2 YDEGEE. Trimming removed 2 bases at V and 3 bases at J, with 20 bases between. This CDR3 is CASSLGGPKVTPNEKLFF. The CDR3 DNA follows: TGTGCCAGCAGCTTAGGGGGGCCGAAGGTGACCCCTAATGAAAAACTGTTTTTT.

The V and J genes are TRBV7-9 and TRBJ2-1; no firm D call. The CDR3 spans 12 residues. Germline V CDR1 and CDR2: SEHNR, FQNEAQ (reference sequence). V lost 5 bases, J lost 4 bases, and 6 bases lay in between. The CDR3, as DNA: TGTGCCAGCAGCCCTATTTACAATGAGCAGTTCTTC. It is translated as CASSPIYNEQFF.

The chain links TRBV7-6 to TRBJ2-5, with 7 bases that match TRBD2. CDR1 and CDR2 (germline): SGHVS, FNYEAQ. The CDR3 is 14 residues long. The junction had 2 bases not matched to a gene; V was cut back by 4 bases and J by 0 bases. The CDR3 is CASSSTSDQETQYF. DNA of the CDR3: TGTGCCAGCAGCTCAACTAGCGACCAAGAGACCCAGTACTTC.

V gene TRBV4-1 combines with J gene TRBJ2-7; TRBD1 or TRBD2 may be the D gene (5 bases each). The CDR3 is 15 residues long. V was trimmed by 3 bases and J by 6 bases, leaving 18 bases between them. Germline CDR1 and CDR2: MGHRA and YSYEKL. The CDR3 loop reads CASSQGPGYGGEQYF. The CDR3 DNA reads TGCGCCAGCAGCCAGGGACCAGGGTATGGAGGCGAGCAGTACTTC.

The chain combines TRBV13 with TRBJ1-2, with 12 bases that match TRBD1. Per the germline V gene, CDR1 is PRHDT and CDR2 is FYEKMQ (reference sequence). This CDR3 spans 15 amino acids. Germline trimming cut 6 bases from V and 7 bases from J; bases unmatched to any gene: 9. This CDR3 reads CASRSAGTGGIGYTF. Here the CDR3 DNA reads TGTGCCAGCAGGTCAGCCGGGACAGGGGGCATTGGCTACACCTTC.

V and J are TRBV29-1 and TRBJ2-1, with 10 bases aligning to TRBD2. The germline gives CDR1 SQVTM, CDR2 ANQGSEA. CDR3 length equals 13 residues. The junction had 4 bases not matched to a gene; V was cut back by 4 bases and J by 7 bases. The CDR3 here is CSVVASGGNEQFF. The CDR3 coding sequence is TGCAGCGTTGTCGCTAGCGGGGGTAATGAGCAGTTCTTC.

The chain has TRBV9 and TRBJ1-5; TRBD1 matches 9 bases. Germline lookup yields CDR1 SGDLS and CDR2 YYNGEE. This CDR3 region has 15 residues. V trimming: 0 bases; J trimming: 7 bases; junction bases outside the gene matches: 5. Written as DNA, the CDR3 is TGTGCCAGCAGCGTAGGGACAGGGGATCAGCAGCCCCAGCATTTT. Translating it yields CASSVGTGDQQPQHF.

The J gene is TRBJ2-3, the V gene TRBV28; D remains ambiguous. The CDR3 is 10 amino acids. V lost 6 bases, J lost 4 bases, and 2 bases lay in between. Germline V gene data show CDR1 as MDHEN and CDR2 as SYDVKM. This chain's CDR3 is CASRADTQYF. For the CDR3, the DNA is TGTGCCAGCAGGGCAGATACGCAGTATTTT.

This clone showed up just once. V gene TRBV7-6 combines with J gene TRBJ1-4, with D unresolved. This CDR3 has 15 amino acids. From germline, CDR1 is SGHVS and CDR2 FNYEAQ. The V end lost 5 bases, the J end lost 8 bases, and 18 bases lay between the germline ends. The CDR3 DNA reads as TGTGCCAGCAGCCCCTCCGTCGGGTCTCGGGAAAAACTGTTTTTT. It specifies CASSPSVGSREKLFF.

The genes are TRBV10-1 and TRBJ1-2; no firm D call. V was pared by 8 bases and J by 6 bases, with 22 bases between. The CDR3 is 15 amino acids. CDR1 is WNHNN, CDR2 SYGVQD, per germline (reference sequence). CDR3: CASARGEDDDNGYTF. In DNA, the CDR3 is TGCGCCAGCGCCCGCGGGGAAGACGACGATAATGGCTACACCTTC.

This sequence joins TRBV30 and TRBJ1-2; unclear D gene. This CDR3 contains 16 residues. V was pared by 3 bases and J by 5 bases, with 22 bases between. CDR1 is GTSNPN, CDR2 SVGIG, per germline (reference sequence). CDR3 nucleotides: TGTGCCTGGAGACGGTTTGTTGGGCAGCTACTATATGGCTACACCTTC. This sequence encodes CAWRRFVGQLLYGYTF.

The chain joins TRBV10-3 to TRBJ2-6, with 7 bases matching TRBD1. CDR3 length equals 15 residues. Germline trimming cut 10 bases from V and 0 bases from J; bases unmatched to any gene: 6. Germline values: CDR1 ENHRY, CDR2 SYGVKD. CDR3: CATGQVDSGANVLTF. In DNA form, the CDR3 reads TGTGCCACCGGACAGGTTGACTCTGGGGCCAACGTCCTGACTTTC.

This chain links TRBV29-1 with TRBJ2-7, with D tentatively TRBD1 or TRBD2 (6 bases each). This CDR3 contains 12 residues. Looked up from germline, CDR1 is SQVTM and CDR2 is ANQGSEA. V shed 6 bases and J shed 7 bases, with 16 bases lying between them. The CDR3 protein is CSVALGGVEQYF. Here the CDR3 DNA reads TGCAGCGTCGCGCTGGGGGGCGTTGAGCAGTACTTC.

CDR3 protein: CASSEVPGRDTGELFF. The CDR3 DNA reads TGTGCCAGCAGTGAGGTTCCAGGCCGGGACACCGGGGAGCTGTTTTTT. This chain links TRBV6-4 with TRBJ2-2; D remains unclear. Trimming cost V 3 bases and J 3 bases, with 14 bases left between them. The CDR3 is 16 residues long. CDR1 is MRHNA, CDR2 SNTAGT, per germline.